The rows below give T cell receptor beta chains drawn from one sample of a study of T cells in Graves' hyperthyroidism and ophthalmopathy. TCRdb recomputed calls from the multiplex PCR reads with MiXCR, one row per CDR3 protein. The data hold 250,000 or so distinct CDR3 sequences, with roughly 15% observed a single time. The sequenced material came from blood. The receptors were gathered from a woman in her forties or fifties with Graves' hyperthyroidism that later progressed to Graves' ophthalmopathy. The conserved cysteine and the conserved F or W are not part of the CDR3 here. Each record gives: V gene, J gene, CDR3 protein.

>TRBV11-2|TRBJ2-3
ASSFRLAGLSTDTQY
>TRBV28|TRBJ2-6
ASSSRRSGSSGANVLT
>TRBV10-3|TRBJ1-1
ATGLGGETEAF
>TRBV19|TRBJ1-6
ASSMVAYAGAYNSPLH
>TRBV24-1|TRBJ1-4
ATSITGVSTNEKLF
>TRBV20-1|TRBJ2-3
SARSTQPGQGADTQY
>TRBV25-1|TRBJ1-6
ASSEYKGSNSPLH
>TRBV27|TRBJ1-1
ASSRTGATEAF
>TRBV20-1|TRBJ2-2
SARDWEEAGELF
>TRBV20-1|TRBJ2-3
SAIERGTDTQY
>TRBV18|TRBJ1-4
ASSPRQGTNEKLF
>TRBV28|TRBJ2-1
ASSFVTNEQF
>TRBV12-3/TRBV12-4|TRBJ2-2
ASSLLPGELF
>TRBV6-5|TRBJ1-1
ASSYPSPGQGGKAF
>TRBV16|TRBJ2-7
ASSDSPGEQY
>TRBV30|TRBJ2-7
AWQTGLGYEQY
>TRBV7-2|TRBJ2-7
ASSLGVPVWGHLSYEQY
>TRBV18|TRBJ2-3
ASLPGHLFTDTQY
>TRBV5-4|TRBJ2-5
ASTRDRGGGETQY
>TRBV20-1|TRBJ2-7
SAALGEGLYEQY
>TRBV28|TRBJ2-1
ASSNGGARHEQF
>TRBV6-1|TRBJ2-3
ASSFPVRGTSGNEDTQY
>TRBV5-1|TRBJ2-3
ASSLARDPDTQY
>TRBV12-3/TRBV12-4|TRBJ1-1
ASSDDARRAF
>TRBV20-1|TRBJ1-1
SARDPRRNTEAF
>TRBV27|TRBJ2-3
ASSLVGGGGDTQY
>TRBV11-2|TRBJ2-5
ASSFNLAQETQY
>TRBV2|TRBJ2-3
ASVLAVGDTQY
>TRBV27|TRBJ2-7
ASSSRSGAYEQY
>TRBV11-1|TRBJ2-7
ASSPRTFSHYEQY
>TRBV20-1|TRBJ1-4
SAPNPRGSDEKLF
>TRBV6-5|TRBJ2-7
ASSYSSGTSSYEQY
>TRBV5-1|TRBJ2-1
ASSFQGDGEQF
>TRBV20-1|TRBJ2-5
SAVPTSGSVKTQY
>TRBV28|TRBJ2-3
ASSMTQPGTDTQY
>TRBV7-9|TRBJ2-7
ASSFLHEQY
>TRBV11-2|TRBJ2-2
ASSLAAGGTGELF
>TRBV18|TRBJ2-7
ASSPPVRVPYEQY
>TRBV6-1|TRBJ2-7
ASIRGRQSYEQY
>TRBV24-1|TRBJ2-3
ATSDFWIISGGTNTDTQY
>TRBV12-5|TRBJ2-2
ASGSMLQGIGELF
>TRBV7-8|TRBJ1-2
ASSPTTGSNYGYT
>TRBV12-3/TRBV12-4|TRBJ1-1
ASAQNSGQGNTEAF
>TRBV11-2|TRBJ2-1
ASSLGHRRDYAEQF
>TRBV5-1|TRBJ2-1
ASSLTGTGRAAEQF
>TRBV6-1|TRBJ1-6
ASSDLGQGNSPLH
>TRBV30|TRBJ1-5
AWSVLKGANNQPQH
>TRBV6-1|TRBJ2-3
ASSARSGGPDTQY
>TRBV6-5|TRBJ2-1
ASSYLGTGGSYNEQF
>TRBV12-3/TRBV12-4|TRBJ1-4
ASSSLGSNEKLF
>TRBV29-1|TRBJ2-3
SVEGLAGHTDTQY